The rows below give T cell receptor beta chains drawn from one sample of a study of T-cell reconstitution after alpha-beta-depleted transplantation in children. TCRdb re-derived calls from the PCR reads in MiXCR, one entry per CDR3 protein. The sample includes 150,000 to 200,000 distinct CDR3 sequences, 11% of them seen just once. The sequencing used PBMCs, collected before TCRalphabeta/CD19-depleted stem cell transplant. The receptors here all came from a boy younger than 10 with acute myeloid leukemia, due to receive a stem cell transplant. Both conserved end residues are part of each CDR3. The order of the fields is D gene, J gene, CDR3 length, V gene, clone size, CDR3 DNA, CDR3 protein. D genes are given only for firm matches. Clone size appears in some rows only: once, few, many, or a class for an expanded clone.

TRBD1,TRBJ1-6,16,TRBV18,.,TGTGCCAGCTCACCCACGATGACAGGGACAAGTTCACCCCTCCACTTT,CASSPTMTGTSSPLHF
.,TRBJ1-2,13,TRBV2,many,TGTGCCAGCATGCGGGGGCGCCGGTATGGCTACACCTTC,CASMRGRRYGYTF
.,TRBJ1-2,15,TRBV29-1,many,TGCAGCGTTGAGGAGGGGGGCCTCACTAACTATGGCTACACCTTC,CSVEEGGLTNYGYTF
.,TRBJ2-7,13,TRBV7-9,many,TGTGCCAGCAGCTTCATAGACAGCTACGAGCAGTACTTC,CASSFIDSYEQYF
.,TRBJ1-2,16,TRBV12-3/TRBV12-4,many,TGTGCCAGCAGTTTAGCAGGAAACCCCCTCAACTATGGCTACACCTTC,CASSLAGNPLNYGYTF
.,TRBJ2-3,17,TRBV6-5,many,TGTGCCAGCAGTTATGAAGGGATTACCAGGAGAGGGGTGACGCAGTATTTT,CASSYEGITRRGVTQYF
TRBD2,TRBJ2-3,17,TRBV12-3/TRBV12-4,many,TGTGCCAGCAGTTCGGGGGAACGGGAGGGGTATACAGATACGCAGTATTTT,CASSSGEREGYTDTQYF
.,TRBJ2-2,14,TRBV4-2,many,TGTGCCAGCAGGGCAGGGCCCAACGGCGGGGAGCTGTTTTTT,CASRAGPNGGELFF
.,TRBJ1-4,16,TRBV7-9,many,TGTGCCAGCAGCCCCCAGGGACGGGCAACTAATGAAAAACTGTTTTTT,CASSPQGRATNEKLFF
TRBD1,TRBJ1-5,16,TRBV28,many,TGTGCCAGCAGCCCCCAAGGGCAGGGGGCAAGGCAGCCCCAGCATTTT,CASSPQGQGARQPQHF
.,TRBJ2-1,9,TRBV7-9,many,TGTGCCAGTAGCGCCGGCGGGGTTTTC,CASSAGGVF
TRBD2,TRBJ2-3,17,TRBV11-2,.,TGTGCCAGCAGCTTAATCGGCGGGGGGGCCCACACAGATACGCAGTATTTT,CASSLIGGGAHTDTQYF
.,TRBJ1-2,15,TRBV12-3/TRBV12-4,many,TGTGCCAGCAGTCGTACTGTCGAAAGGAACTATGGCTACACCTTC,CASSRTVERNYGYTF
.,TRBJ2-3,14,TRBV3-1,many,TGTGCCAGCAGCCAAGCTAGATTGGCAGATACGCAGTATTTT,CASSQARLADTQYF
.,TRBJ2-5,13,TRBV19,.,TGTGCCAGCCGCAGGGGTGGGCGAGAGACCCAGTACTTC,CASRRGGRETQYF
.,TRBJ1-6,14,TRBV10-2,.,TGCGCCAGCAACCTACAGGAGAGAGGTTCACCCCTCCACTTT,CASNLQERGSPLHF
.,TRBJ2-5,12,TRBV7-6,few,TGTGCCAGCAGCCCCCATTTTGAGACCCAGTACTTC,CASSPHFETQYF
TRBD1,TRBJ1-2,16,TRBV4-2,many,TGTGCCAGCAGCCAAGATGCACAGGGGGCTGGCTATGGCTACACCTTC,CASSQDAQGAGYGYTF
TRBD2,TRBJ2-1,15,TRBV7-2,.,TGTGCCAGCAGCTTAGCTAGCGGGGGGGCCAGTGAGCAGTTCTTC,CASSLASGGASEQFF
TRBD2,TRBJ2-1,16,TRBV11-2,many,TGTGCCAGCAGCTCAGAACTAGCGGGAAGATACAATGAGCAGTTCTTC,CASSSELAGRYNEQFF
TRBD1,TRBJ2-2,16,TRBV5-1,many,TGCGCCAGCAGCTTGGAGGGACAGACCTACGGCGGGGAGCTGTTTTTT,CASSLEGQTYGGELFF
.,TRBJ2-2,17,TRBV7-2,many,TGTGCCAGCAGCTTCCACTCTCTAGTATTGAGGGCCGGGGAGCTGTTTTTT,CASSFHSLVLRAGELFF
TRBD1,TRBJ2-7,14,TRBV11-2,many,TGTGCCAGCAGATACAGGGGGCTATCCTACGAGCAGTACTTC,CASRYRGLSYEQYF
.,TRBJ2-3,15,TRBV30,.,TGTGCCGCCCCAAGAAAACAGGGAGGCACAGATACGCAGTATTTT,CAAPRKQGGTDTQYF
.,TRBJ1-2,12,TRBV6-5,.,TGTGCCAGCAGTACGGGGACGCGCAGCTACACCTTC,CASSTGTRSYTF
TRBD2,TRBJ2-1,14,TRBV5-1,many,TGCGCCAGCAGCCTAGCGGGGGTCTCCAATGAGCAGTTCTTC,CASSLAGVSNEQFF
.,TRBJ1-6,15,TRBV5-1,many,TGCGCCAGCAGCAGGTTTCGAGACCGGGGGTCACCCCTCCACTTT,CASSRFRDRGSPLHF
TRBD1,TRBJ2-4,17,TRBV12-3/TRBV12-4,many,TGTGCCAGCAGGGGACAGGCCGGTCTGTTAGCCAAAAACATTCAGTACTTC,CASRGQAGLLAKNIQYF
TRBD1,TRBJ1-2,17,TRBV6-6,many,TGTGCCAGCACCAACCCGGGACAGGGCTTCTTCAACTATGGCTACACCTTC,CASTNPGQGFFNYGYTF
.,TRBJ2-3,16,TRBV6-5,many,TGTGCCAGCAGTTACTCTTCCGAGGGTGGCACAGATACGCAGTATTTT,CASSYSSEGGTDTQYF
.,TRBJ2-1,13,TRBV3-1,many,TGTGCCAGCAGCCAGTTAGGGGTCAATGAGCAGTTCTTC,CASSQLGVNEQFF
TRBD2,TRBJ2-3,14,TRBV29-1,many,TGCAGCGCTGGGACTAGCGACAGCACAGATACGCAGTATTTT,CSAGTSDSTDTQYF
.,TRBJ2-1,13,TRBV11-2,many,TGTGCCAGCAGCTTAGGTCGGGAATGGAGCCCCTTCTTC,CASSLGREWSPFF
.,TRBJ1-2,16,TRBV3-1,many,TGTGCCAGCAGCCAAGACCCGGGACGGAGAGGGTATGGCTACACCTTC,CASSQDPGRRGYGYTF
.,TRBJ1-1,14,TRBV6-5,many,TGTGCCAGCAGTTTAGACAGGATGAACACTGAAGCTTTCTTT,CASSLDRMNTEAFF
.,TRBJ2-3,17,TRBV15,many,TGTGCCACCAGCAGAGTTGAGGGCTGGGACGGGCGTGATACGCAGTATTTT,CATSRVEGWDGRDTQYF
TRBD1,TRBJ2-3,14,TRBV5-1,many,TGCGCCAGCATGGAGGGACAGGGGCCAGATACGCAGTATTTT,CASMEGQGPDTQYF
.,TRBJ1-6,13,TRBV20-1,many,TGCAGTGCTCAACAGGGTGGGAATTCACCCCTCCACTTT,CSAQQGGNSPLHF
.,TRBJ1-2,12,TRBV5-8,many,TGTGCCAGCAGCTCCTTCAACTATGGCTACACCTTC,CASSSFNYGYTF
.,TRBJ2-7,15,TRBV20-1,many,TGCAGTGCAAACCCCCCAGGACACTACTCCTACGAGCAGTACTTC,CSANPPGHYSYEQYF
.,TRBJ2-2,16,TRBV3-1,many,TGTGCCAGCAGCCAGAGGCCGCAGATGTCGGCCGGGGAGCTGTTTTTT,CASSQRPQMSAGELFF
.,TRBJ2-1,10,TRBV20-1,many,TGCAGTCCATCTGGCGAGGAGCAGTTCTTC,CSPSGEEQFF